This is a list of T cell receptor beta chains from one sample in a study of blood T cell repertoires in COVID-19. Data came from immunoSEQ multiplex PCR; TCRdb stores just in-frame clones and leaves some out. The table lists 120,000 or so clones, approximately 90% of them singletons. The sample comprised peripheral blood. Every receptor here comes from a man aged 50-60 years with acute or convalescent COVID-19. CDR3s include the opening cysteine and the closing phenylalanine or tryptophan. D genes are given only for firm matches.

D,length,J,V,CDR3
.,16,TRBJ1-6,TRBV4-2,CASSQPFQGPSSPLHF
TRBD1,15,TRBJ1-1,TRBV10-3,CAISEVGQGSTEAFF
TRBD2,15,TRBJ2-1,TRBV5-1,CASSFFLAGFNEQFF
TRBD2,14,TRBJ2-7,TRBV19,CASMSLAGVSEQYF
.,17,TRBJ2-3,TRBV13,CASSLAALTGSGDTQYF
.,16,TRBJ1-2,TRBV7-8,CASSLVRTRRDFGYTF
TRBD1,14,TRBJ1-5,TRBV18,CASSPTGAVQPQHF
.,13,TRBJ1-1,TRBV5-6,CASSFGGNTEAFF
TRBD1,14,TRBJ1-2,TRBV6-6,CASNSQGAHYGYTF
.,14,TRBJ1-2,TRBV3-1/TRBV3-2,CASSQEGRGYGYTF
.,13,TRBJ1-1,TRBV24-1,CATRSDRNTEAFF
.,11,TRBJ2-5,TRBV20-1,CSAREATTWYF
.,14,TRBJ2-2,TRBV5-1,CASSLDRALGELFF
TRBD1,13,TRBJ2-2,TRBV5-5,CASSATGTGELFF
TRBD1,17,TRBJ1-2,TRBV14,CASSLFAGTGGDYGYTF
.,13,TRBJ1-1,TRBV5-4,CASRGDTFTEAFF
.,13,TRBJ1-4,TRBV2,CASTRESGEKLFF
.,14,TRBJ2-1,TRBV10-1,CARPLVTSYNEQFF
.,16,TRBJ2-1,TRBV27,CASSWGGAYILTEQFF
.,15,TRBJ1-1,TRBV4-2,CASSQTRGGNTEAFF
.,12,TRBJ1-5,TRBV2,CASTTGNQPQHF
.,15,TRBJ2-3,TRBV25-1,CASSRRISSTDTQYF
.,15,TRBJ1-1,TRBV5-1,CASSAPDLMNTEAFF
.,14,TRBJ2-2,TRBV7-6,CASSLARRSGELFF
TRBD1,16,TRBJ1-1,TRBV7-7,CASSSPSRGLFSEAFF
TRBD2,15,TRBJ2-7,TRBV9,CASSVGGSGDYEQYF
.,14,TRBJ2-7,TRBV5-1,CASSLGGAPGEQYF
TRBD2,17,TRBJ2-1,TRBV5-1,CASSWGLAGSSYNEQFF
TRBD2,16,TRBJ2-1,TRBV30,CAWSNPGLAGTNEQFF
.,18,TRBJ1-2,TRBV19,CASSLLVDRQPTNYGYTF
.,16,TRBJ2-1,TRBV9,CASSVNTRGGYNEQFF
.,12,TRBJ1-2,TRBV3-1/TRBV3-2,CASSQDVYGYTF
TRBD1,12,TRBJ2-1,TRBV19,CASREGQGQQFF
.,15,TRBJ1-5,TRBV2,CASSPGQSSNQPQHF
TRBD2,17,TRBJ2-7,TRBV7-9,CASTGGGPGTAFYEQYF
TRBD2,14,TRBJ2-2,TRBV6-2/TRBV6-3,CASSWGRGTGELFF
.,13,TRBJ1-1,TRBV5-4,CASSLRGGTEAFF
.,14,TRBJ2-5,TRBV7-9,CASSLSGFQETQYF
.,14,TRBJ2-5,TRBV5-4,CASSPKGGQETQYF
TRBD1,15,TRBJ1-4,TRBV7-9,CASSITQGTNEKLFF
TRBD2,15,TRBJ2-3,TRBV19,CASSIGSGKTDTQYF
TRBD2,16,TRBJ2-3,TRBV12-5,CASGLVLAGGVDTQYF
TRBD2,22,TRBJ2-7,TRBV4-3,CASSQPSVWHEIENGLAGEQYF
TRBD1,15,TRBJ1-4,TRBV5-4,CASSFTGATNEKLFF
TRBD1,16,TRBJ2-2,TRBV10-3,CAICRPGQGLTGELFF
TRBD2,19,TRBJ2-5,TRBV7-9,CASSSGKQSLAAGMETQYF
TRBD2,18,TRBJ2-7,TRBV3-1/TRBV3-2,CASSQEGTSGRETLEQYF
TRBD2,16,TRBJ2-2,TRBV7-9,CASSLRAGVVTGELFF
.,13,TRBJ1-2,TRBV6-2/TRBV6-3,CASSYSREYGYTF
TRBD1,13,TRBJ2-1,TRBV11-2,CASSSQTGLSTIF
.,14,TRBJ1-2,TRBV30,CAWSVRRGGGGYTF
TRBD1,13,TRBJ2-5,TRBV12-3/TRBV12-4,CASSTGVQETQYF
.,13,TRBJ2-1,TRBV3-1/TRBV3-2,CASSRLDRDEQFF
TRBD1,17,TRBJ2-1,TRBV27,CASSFPTGTGLNNEQFF
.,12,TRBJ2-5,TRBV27,CASSLGLETQYF
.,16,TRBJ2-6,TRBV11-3,CASSLGGVTGANVLTF
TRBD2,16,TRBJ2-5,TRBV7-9,CASSPLTTSGQETQYF
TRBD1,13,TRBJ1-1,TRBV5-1,CASRFDRGTEAFF
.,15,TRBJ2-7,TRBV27,CASSLWDKGVLEQYF
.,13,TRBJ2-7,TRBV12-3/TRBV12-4,CASSADSSYEQYF